This T cell receptor (beta chain) was obtained from a study of Graves' ophthalmopathy and Graves' hyperthyroidism. As for this clonotype: As yet, its antigen is unknown.

The V end lost 5 bases, the J end lost 17 bases, and 7 bases lay between the germline ends. There are 9 residues in the CDR3. CDR1 and CDR2 (germline): SGHTA, FQGNSA. Scientists amplified the TCR beta CDR3 regions from RNA transcripts. HTBI primers were used in a first-round RT-PCR, which preceded a second-round multiplex PCR. TCRdb reanalysed the multiplex PCR reads using MiXCR and keeps one entry per CDR3 protein. The profile shows about 240,000 distinct CDR3 sequences, 45% to 55% of them singletons. Findings and limits, study-wide: Built on 13 signatures, a model told ophthalmopathy apart from stable hyperthyroidism with 85% to 90% sensitivity and approximately 81% specificity.

The sequence came from an adult man with Graves' ophthalmopathy. The V gene is TRBV7-2, the J gene TRBJ2-6; no reliable D call. Sequenced sample: peripheral blood. The CDR3 sequence is CASSPILTF. The CDR3 nucleotides are TGTGCCAGCAGCCCAATCTTGACTTTC.